Below are 9 T cell receptor beta chains sequenced from a single sample in a study of blood T cell repertoires in COVID-19. Data came from immunoSEQ multiplex PCR; TCRdb stores just in-frame clones and leaves some out. The sample gives 90,000 to 150,000 clones, roughly 87% of which show up once; under 13% is in the top ten. The sequenced sample was peripheral blood. The receptors here all came from a man of 80 years or more with acute or convalescent COVID-19.

This clone was picked up a small number of times. The chain employs TRBV19 and TRBJ2-4, with D possibly matching TRBD1 (6 bases). CDR1 and CDR2 (germline): LNHDA, SQIVND (reference sequence). The CDR3 loop spans 13 amino acids. Trimming shortened V by 3 bases and J by 8 bases, and 11 bases separated the two germline ends. The CDR3 DNA follows: TGTGCCAGTAGTATTATCAGGGGAGACATTCAGTACTTC. Protein product: CASSIIRGDIQYF.

V gene TRBV13 combines with J gene TRBJ2-1, with D tentatively TRBD2 (5 bases). This CDR3 comprises 14 residues. Germline V gives CDR1 PRHDT, CDR2 FYEKMQ (reference sequence). V shed 2 bases and J shed 8 bases, with 13 bases lying between them. DNA of the CDR3: TGTGCCAGCAGCTTATATCAGGTGGAGGATGAGCAGTTCTTC. Translating it yields CASSLYQVEDEQFF.

This sequence joins TRBV6-5 and TRBJ1-2; the D is unclear. The V gene lost 10 bases and the J gene lost 4 bases, with 16 bases spanning the gap. Germline V gene sequence: CDR1 MNHEY, CDR2 SVGAGI. The CDR3 is made up of 13 amino acids. The CDR3 DNA is TGTGCCACCGGATTAGGAGGTCCCTATGGCTACACCTTC. It is translated as CATGLGGPYGYTF.

CDR3: CASSYTGDGYTF. The CDR3 DNA reads TGTGCCAGCAGTTACACCGGAGATGGCTACACCTTC. This chain uses TRBV6-5 with TRBJ1-2; no reliable D call. This CDR3 spans 12 amino acids. Per germline, CDR1 MNHEY and CDR2 SVGAGI. V lost 2 bases to trimming and J lost 6 bases, with 7 bases between them.

The chain has TRBV5-5 and TRBJ2-2, with 7 bases aligning to TRBD1. V trimming: 3 bases; J trimming: 3 bases; junction bases outside the gene matches: 2. There are 14 residues in the CDR3. From germline, CDR1 is SGHKS and CDR2 YYEKEE (reference sequence). The CDR3 DNA reads as TGTGCCAGCAGCTCACAGGGGTACACCGGGGAGCTGTTTTTT. Its translation: CASSSQGYTGELFF.

The CDR3 DNA sequence: TGTGCCAGCAGCGTAGATGATAGTCGCACTGAAGCTTTCTTT. This gives the protein CASSVDDSRTEAFF. This chain joins TRBV9 and TRBJ1-1; D ambiguous. Germline V gene sequence: CDR1 SGDLS, CDR2 YYNGEE. This CDR3 has 14 residues. V lost 0 bases and J lost 4, with 10 bases in between.

V gene TRBV19 combines with J gene TRBJ2-1; D may be TRBD2 (6 bases). V dropped 3 bases and J dropped 4 bases, with 13 bases sitting between them. CDR3 size: 15 residues. Per germline, CDR1 LNHDA and CDR2 SQIVND (reference sequence). The CDR3 reads CASSIGPGLYNEQFF. Written as DNA, the CDR3 is TGTGCCAGTAGTATCGGACCAGGACTATACAATGAGCAGTTCTTC.

The rearrangement uses TRBV10-3 and TRBJ2-7, with TRBD2 matching 14 bases. Trimming took 6 bases from V and 2 from J; bases not matched to a gene: 6. CDR1 ENHRY and CDR2 SYGVKD come from the germline V gene. The CDR3 has 16 residues. CDR3 in DNA: TGTGCCATCAGCTCGGGACTAGCGGGGGCCACCTACGAGCAGTACTTC. It encodes CAISSGLAGATYEQYF.

The chain joins TRBV6-1 to TRBJ1-5; D is unclear. In germline, CDR1 is MNHNS, CDR2 SASEGT. The CDR3 loop spans 13 amino acids. V lost 3 bases and J 0 bases, leaving 3 bases between the germline ends. Written as DNA, the CDR3 is TGTGCCAGCAGTGAGAGTAGCAATCAGCCCCAGCATTTT. Translated: CASSESSNQPQHF.